The 25 T cell receptor beta chains listed next were all sequenced from one sample in a study of cytomegalovirus exposure and HLA in healthy donors (dated 2017 in TCRdb). Libraries were prepared through the immunoSEQ multiplex PCR assay. In its TCRdb copy, this immuneACCESS table keeps in-frame sequences only and misses some clones. Where compared with another copy, unresolved V genes explain less than half of these, and the others have no known cause. This sample lists around 240,000 clones; around 91% were detected once. 0.35% to 0.4% of the sample is in the top ten clones. The sample taken for sequencing was PBMCs. These TCRs come from a woman between 18 and 29 years old in good health and CMV-seronegative.

The chain carries TRBV27 and TRBJ2-7; a possible D gene is TRBD2 (5 bases). Per the germline V gene, CDR1 is MNHEY and CDR2 is SMNVEV (reference sequence). This CDR3 is built from 13 residues. Trimming removed 3 bases from V and 3 bases from J, with 9 bases in between. DNA of the CDR3: TGTGCCAGCAGTTTTTCGGAGGTCTACGAGCAGTACTTC. It codes for CASSFSEVYEQYF.

CDR3 DNA: TGTGCCAGCAGTTTACAGGGTGGCTCCACTGAAGCTTTCTTT. Translation gives CASSLQGGSTEAFF. The chain is built from TRBV28 and TRBJ1-1, with D maybe TRBD1 (5 bases). The germline gives CDR1 MDHEN, CDR2 SYDVKM. V was pared by 2 bases and J by 4 bases, with 11 bases between. This CDR3 comprises 14 residues.

This clone was observed once. The chain carries TRBV5-6 and TRBJ2-2; D is possibly TRBD1 (6 bases). Germline V gene lookup returns CDR1 SGHDT and CDR2 YYEEEE. The CDR3 is made up of 19 amino acids. Trimming removed 1 base at V and 0 bases at J, with 19 bases between. CDR3 region: CASSLFGQWMIANTGELFF. The CDR3 DNA follows: TGTGCCAGCAGCTTGTTTGGACAGTGGATGATCGCGAACACCGGGGAGCTGTTTTTT.

V is TRBV5-4 and J is TRBJ2-5, with 7 bases identical to TRBD1. With V trimmed by 3 bases and J by 2 bases, 4 bases remained unmatched. The CDR3 has 14 residues. Germline-derived CDR1 and CDR2 are SGHNT and YYREEE (reference sequence). CDR3 sequence (DNA): TGTGCCAGCAGCTACCCGGGACAGCAAGAGACCCAGTACTTC. Translation gives CASSYPGQQETQYF.

This clone occurred once. This rearrangement joins TRBV27 to TRBJ2-2, with 12 bases fitting TRBD2. The germline V gene encodes CDR1 MNHEY and CDR2 SMNVEV (reference sequence). The CDR3 contains 19 residues. V lost 3 bases and J lost 5; bases outside the gene matches: 13. The CDR3 loop is CASSLSFRASGGATGELFF. The CDR3 DNA reads as TGTGCCAGCAGTTTGAGTTTTCGGGCTAGCGGGGGGGCAACCGGGGAGCTGTTTTTT.

The V and J genes are TRBV18 and TRBJ2-1; tentatively, D is TRBD2 (5 bases). V gave up 2 bases and J gave up 0 bases, with 11 bases separating them. The CDR3 sequence is 16 residues long. Germline-derived CDR1 and CDR2 are KGHSH and LQKENI. The CDR3 reads CASSPGRRSSYNEQFF. In DNA, the CDR3 is TGTGCCAGCTCACCAGGACGGAGGAGCTCCTACAATGAGCAGTTCTTC.

The rearrangement joins TRBV10-1 to TRBJ1-1, with D perhaps TRBD1 (6 bases). CDR1 is WNHNN and CDR2 is SYGVQD in the germline V gene (reference sequence). The CDR3 has 14 residues. V lost 7 bases, J lost 4 bases, and 16 bases lay in between. The CDR3 nucleotides read TGCGCCAGCAACAACAGGGCTGAAGGCACTGAAGCTTTCTTT. It translates to CASNNRAEGTEAFF.

This chain uses TRBV19 with TRBJ1-1; no definite D call. In germline, CDR1 is LNHDA, CDR2 SQIVND (reference sequence). This CDR3 has 12 residues. V was pared by 7 bases and J by 3 bases, with 9 bases between. CDR3 DNA: TGTGCCAGTAAGTCCCGGGACACTGAAGCTTTCTTT. Encoded protein: CASKSRDTEAFF.

The chain joins TRBV28 to TRBJ1-2; TRBD1 aligns across 7 bases. Germline V gene lookup returns CDR1 MDHEN and CDR2 SYDVKM. The CDR3 totals 13 residues. Trimming at V came to 5 bases and at J to 6 bases, leaving 6 bases not matched to a gene. The CDR3 nucleotides read TGTGCCAGCAGTGAACAGGGGAGAGATGGCTACACCTTC. Its protein product is CASSEQGRDGYTF.

V usage is TRBV6-5 and J usage is TRBJ2-7; TRBD2 aligns across 12 bases. With V trimmed by 5 bases and J by 6 bases, 2 bases remained unmatched. Germline V gene sequence: CDR1 MNHEY, CDR2 SVGAGI. The CDR3 consists of 13 residues. For the CDR3, the DNA is TGTGCCAGCAGTCCGGGACTAGCGGGCGAGCAGTACGTC. As protein: CASSPGLAGEQYV.

V usage is TRBV28 and J usage is TRBJ1-2, with D possibly being TRBD1 (5 bases). Germline values: CDR1 MDHEN, CDR2 SYDVKM. The CDR3 sequence is 14 residues long. With 7 bases removed from V and 4 bases from J, the gap between germline ends came to 16 bases. DNA for the CDR3: TGTGCCAGCAACCTAAGGGGTATGGGCTATGGCTACACCTTC. This translates into CASNLRGMGYGYTF.

The chain is built from TRBV29-1 and TRBJ1-6; D is perhaps TRBD1 (5 bases). Germline CDR1 and CDR2: SQVTM and ANQGSEA. The V end lost 5 bases, the J end lost 6 bases, and 11 bases lay between the germline ends. The CDR3 consists of 13 residues. CDR3: CSVMTDLNSPLHF. The CDR3 nucleotides are TGCAGCGTTATGACAGACCTTAATTCACCCCTCCACTTT.

The chain employs TRBV5-6 and TRBJ2-7, with D maybe TRBD1 (5 bases). The CDR3 has 14 amino acids. Per the germline V gene, CDR1 is SGHDT and CDR2 is YYEEEE. Trimming took off 2 bases at V and 3 bases at J, with 12 bases between the two ends. The CDR3 DNA follows: TGTGCCAGCAGCTTATCGGACACCGACTACGAGCAGTACTTC. Its protein is CASSLSDTDYEQYF.

The chain couples TRBV18 to TRBJ2-7; a weak D match, TRBD2 (5 bases). The V gene lost 4 bases and the J gene lost 7 bases, with 20 bases spanning the gap. This CDR3 region has 15 residues. Germline V CDR1 and CDR2: KGHSH, LQKENI. The CDR3 DNA is TGTGCCAGCTCACTAACCGGGATGACGTTGGAGGAGCAGTACTTC. Its protein is CASSLTGMTLEEQYF.

The genes are TRBV7-8 and TRBJ2-7; 9 bases line up with TRBD1. Germline CDR1 SGHVS, CDR2 FQNEAQ. This CDR3 has 14 residues. V was clipped by 6 bases and J by 5 bases; unmatched bases: 8. The CDR3 loop is CASSGDRVGHEQYF. The CDR3 DNA reads as TGTGCCAGCAGTGGGGACAGGGTTGGCCACGAGCAGTACTTC.

This chain connects TRBV28 to TRBJ1-2; D perhaps matches TRBD1 (5 bases). The germline gives CDR1 MDHEN, CDR2 SYDVKM. The CDR3 contains 14 residues. V lost 6 bases to trimming and J lost 5 bases, with 16 bases between them. The DNA for the CDR3 is TGTGCCAGCAGAGGGACTTCACCCTCTTATGGCTACACCTTC. It specifies CASRGTSPSYGYTF.

The chain recombines TRBV5-1 with TRBJ1-2; TRBD1 agrees at 7 bases. Germline V gene lookup returns CDR1 SGHRS and CDR2 YFSETQ. Losses at the gene ends were 3 bases for V and 2 bases for J; bases not matched to a gene: 10. The CDR3 length is 16 residues. Here the CDR3 reads CASSSTTLTGNYGYTF. Here the CDR3 DNA reads TGCGCCAGCAGCTCGACCACCCTGACAGGGAACTATGGCTACACCTTC.

J is TRBJ2-1 and V is TRBV28; a weak D match, TRBD2 (7 bases). The V gene lost 5 bases and the J gene lost 12 bases, with 26 bases spanning the gap. Looked up from germline, CDR1 is MDHEN and CDR2 is SYDVKM. There are 16 residues in the CDR3. CDR3 in amino acids: CASSTSAGASPWGQFF. Here the CDR3 DNA reads TGTGCCAGCAGTACGTCCGCGGGGGCCTCCCCCTGGGGGCAGTTCTTC. The full variable domain, in which reference TRBV28 and TRBJ2-1 provide the parts outside the CDR3, is DVKVTQSSRYLVKRTGEKVFLECVQDMDHENMFWYRQDPGLGLRLIYFSYDVKMKEKGDIPEGYSVSREKKERFSLILESASTNQTSMYLCASSTSAGASPWGQFFGPGTRLTVL.

This clone was observed a handful of times. The chain joins TRBV14 to TRBJ1-1, with no clear D. Germline V gene lookup returns CDR1 SGHDN and CDR2 FVKESK. The V and J ends lost 0 bases and 3 bases respectively, with 11 bases between them. This CDR3 has 15 residues. The CDR3 DNA reads TGTGCCAGCAGCCAAGAAGCCAGGTGGGACACTGAAGCTTTCTTT. Translation gives CASSQEARWDTEAFF.

The chain's CDR3 is CASSLALAGGYLGGELFF. The CDR3 nucleotides are TGTGCCAGCAGCTTAGCGCTGGCGGGGGGGTATTTGGGCGGGGAGCTGTTTTTT. This sequence joins TRBV7-2 and TRBJ2-2; 9 bases agree with TRBD2. Germline V gene lookup returns CDR1 SGHTA and CDR2 FQGNSA. The CDR3 is 18 amino acids. V shed 0 bases, J shed 7 bases, and the junction held 12 bases outside the gene matches.

Points on this clone: This same CDR3 is encoded by further DNA sequences in the sample. The J gene is TRBJ1-1, the V gene TRBV27, with D possibly being TRBD1 (5 bases). V dropped 3 bases and J dropped 1 base, with 9 bases sitting between them. CDR1 is MNHEY, CDR2 SMNVEV, per germline (reference sequence). This CDR3 is built from 14 residues. The CDR3 sequence is CASSLFRGNTEAFF. The CDR3 DNA reads TGTGCCAGCAGTTTGTTTAGGGGGAACACTGAAGCTTTCTTT.

This clone was observed a few times. This sequence joins TRBV5-1 and TRBJ1-2, with 7 bases aligning to TRBD1. The junction had 0 bases not matched to a gene; V was cut back by 5 bases and J by 2 bases. This CDR3 is 12 amino acids long. Germline V gives CDR1 SGHRS, CDR2 YFSETQ. The DNA of the CDR3 is TGCGCCAGCAGACAGGGGAACTATGGCTACACCTTC. Translated: CASRQGNYGYTF.

The chain joins TRBV7-9 to TRBJ2-2; D is uncertain. Trimming left V 3 bases short and J 2 bases short, with 7 bases between. This CDR3 region has 14 residues. Germline CDR1 reads SEHNR; CDR2 reads FQNEAQ (reference sequence). The CDR3 DNA is TGTGCCAGCAGCTTGACAACCAACACCGGGGAGCTGTTTTTT. It yields the protein CASSLTTNTGELFF.

The V gene is TRBV30, the J gene TRBJ1-5, with 7 bases lining up with TRBD1. Per germline, CDR1 GTSNPN and CDR2 SVGIG (reference sequence). The junction had 9 bases not matched to a gene; V was cut back by 0 bases and J by 4 bases. CDR3 size: 16 residues. Here the CDR3 DNA reads TGTGCCTGGAGTGTAGGCCCCGGGACAGCTAATCAGCCCCAGCATTTT. Encoded protein: CAWSVGPGTANQPQHF.

V is TRBV11-2 and J is TRBJ1-5; tentative D call: TRBD1 (6 bases). The CDR3 spans 13 residues. CDR1 is SGHAT, CDR2 FQNNGV, per germline. Trimming removed 5 bases at V and 7 bases at J, with 12 bases between. CDR3 bases: TGTGCCAGCAGCCAGGGGATGAGCCAGCCCCAGCATTTT. Its protein is CASSQGMSQPQHF. Complete variable domain (other parts from reference TRBV11-2 and TRBJ1-5): EAGVAQSPRYKIIEKRQSVAFWCNPISGHATLYWYQQILGQGPKLLIQFQNNGVVDDSQLPKDRFSAERLKGVDSTLKIQPAKLEDSAVYLCASSQGMSQPQHFGDGTRLSIL.